This TCR beta chain was captured in a study of control samples from healthy donors and cancer patients. TCRdb keeps only in-frame clones here, not all; method: immunoSEQ multiplex PCR. This sample has about 80,000 clones, with over 85% found just once. The germline CDR1 and CDR2 sequences are SQVTM and ANQGSEA. With 4 bases clipped from V and 8 bases from J, the junction kept 4 bases outside the gene matches. This CDR3 contains 11 residues. The sequencing input was blood. The source is a middle-aged man in good health. The rearrangement joins TRBV29-1 to TRBJ1-2, with 7 bases fitting TRBD1. CDR3 nucleotide sequence: TGCAGCGTTGTGGTAGGGGGCGGCTACACCTTC. Its translation: CSVVVGGGYTF.